This T cell receptor (beta chain) was recorded in a study of shared clonotypes between healthy human individuals. General study findings and limits: The represented genetic and exposure-history diversity was limited by the small number of donors. On the whole, naive subsets had larger estimated richness than memory subsets had.

This CDR3 has 15 residues. Germline V gives CDR1 MDHEN, CDR2 SYDVKM. The V gene end was trimmed by 4 bases and the J gene end by 4 bases; junction bases not matched to a gene: 10. Deep-level assay runs were performed. The data were produced by immunoSEQ multiplex PCR, yet TCRdb's version contains in-frame clones alone and is incomplete. Of 2 million to 3 million clones listed, roughly 93% are singletons. Worth noting for this clone: The antigen is undetermined.

The study drew all its donors from Caucasian adults living in Nashville, Tennessee. Material for sequencing was naive CD4+ T cells from PBMCs. Subset meaning: CD45RA+ positively selected. The J gene is TRBJ2-7, the V gene TRBV28, with 7 positions matching TRBD2. The source is a man aged 18-30 years in good health. Some clones in this sample may be carry-over from other donors' samples. CDR3 protein: CASSSGTTRGYEQYF. The CDR3 coding sequence is TGTGCCAGCAGTTCGGGGACTACTCGGGGATACGAGCAGTACTTC.